The next 27 T cell receptor beta chains were all read from a single sample in a study of blood T cell repertoires in COVID-19. Assay: immunoSEQ multiplex PCR; the TCRdb copy retains only in-frame clones and omits some. The sample carries approximately 490,000 clones, roughly 87% recorded once. The specimen sequenced was PBMCs or T cells enriched from blood (not recorded which). The receptors originated from a woman aged 18-29 years who had recovered from COVID-19.

The chain has TRBV7-2 and TRBJ1-5, with TRBD1 as a possible D gene (6 bases). Trimming took 5 bases from V and 7 from J, leaving 12 bases between them. This CDR3 comprises 13 residues. Germline-derived CDR1 and CDR2 are SGHTA and FQGNSA. DNA of the CDR3: TGTGCCAGCAGCCCGGGACACGGGCAGCCCCAGCATTTT. This sequence encodes CASSPGHGQPQHF. Complete variable domain (other parts from reference TRBV7-2 and TRBJ1-5): GAGVSQSPSNKVTEKGKDVELRCDPISGHTALYWYRQSLGQGLEFLIYFQGNSAPDKSGLPSDRFSAERTGGSVSTLTIQRTQQEDSAVYLCASSPGHGQPQHFGDGTRLSIL.

V and J are TRBV5-1 and TRBJ1-1; D is uncertain. This CDR3 is 13 amino acids long. CDR1 SGHRS and CDR2 YFSETQ come from the germline V gene. Trimming stripped 0 bases from V and 7 bases from J, with 10 bases between. CDR3 sequence: CASSLELRDEAFF. CDR3 coding DNA: TGCGCCAGCAGCTTGGAATTGCGAGATGAAGCTTTCTTT.

The chain employs TRBV9 and TRBJ1-2; 7 positions match TRBD1. From germline, CDR1 is SGDLS and CDR2 YYNGEE. This CDR3 is built from 15 residues. The V and J ends lost 4 bases and 4 bases, in that order; junction bases with no gene match: 10. CDR3 sequence (DNA): TGTGCCAGCAGCTCTCACCAGGGGGTGTTCTATGGCTACACCTTC. This sequence encodes CASSSHQGVFYGYTF.

This clone was recorded a few times. The V call is TRBV19, the J call TRBJ1-2; a possible D gene is TRBD1 (5 bases). From germline, CDR1 is LNHDA and CDR2 SQIVND (reference sequence). The V and J ends lost 4 bases and 2 bases respectively, with 14 bases between them. CDR3 length equals 15 residues. The CDR3 coding sequence is TGTGCCAGTAGTAGTATCAGGGCCGGAAACTATGGCTACACCTTC. It translates to CASSSIRAGNYGYTF. Variable domain in full (rest from reference TRBV19 and TRBJ1-2): DGGITQSPKYLFRKEGQNVTLSCEQNLNHDAMYWYRQDPGQGLRLIYYSQIVNDFQKGDIAEGYSVSREKKESFPLTVTSAQKNPTAFYLCASSSIRAGNYGYTFGSGTRLTVV.

The chain has TRBV11-2 and TRBJ1-2; D is ambiguous. The V gene lost 2 bases and the J gene lost 0 bases, with 10 bases spanning the gap. Per the germline V gene, CDR1 is SGHAT and CDR2 is FQNNGV. This CDR3 is built from 15 residues. The CDR3 loop is CASSLPKNSNYGYTF. CDR3 DNA: TGTGCCAGCAGCTTACCCAAAAATTCTAACTATGGCTACACCTTC.

V usage is TRBV10-3 and J usage is TRBJ2-3; possibly TRBD2 for D (6 bases). Germline assignment: CDR1 ENHRY and CDR2 SYGVKD. The CDR3 loop spans 12 amino acids. The ends were cut back, 3 bases at V and 5 bases at J, with 6 bases in the middle. The CDR3 region has the DNA TGTGCCATCAGTGACGGGGGAGATACGCAGTATTTT. Its protein product is CAISDGGDTQYF.

The chain is built from TRBV7-2 and TRBJ2-5; 8 bases are a match to TRBD1. CDR1 is SGHTA and CDR2 is FQGNSA in the germline V gene. This CDR3 has 14 residues. J gave up 5 bases and V 1 base, and 3 bases lay outside the gene matches. The CDR3 reads CASSLVRQGETQYF. The CDR3 DNA reads TGTGCCAGCAGCTTAGTAAGACAGGGGGAGACCCAGTACTTC.

This chain connects TRBV10-1 to TRBJ2-3; 14 nucleotides align to TRBD2. Trimming cost V 0 bases and J 9 bases; bases outside gene matches: 2. Germline lookup yields CDR1 WNHNN and CDR2 SYGVQD (reference sequence). The CDR3 extends over 15 amino acids. CDR3 in amino acids: CASSESRTSGGTQYF. Here the CDR3 DNA reads TGCGCCAGCAGTGAGTCGCGGACTAGCGGGGGGACGCAGTATTTT.

The genes are TRBV18 and TRBJ1-1; 7 bases fit TRBD1. This CDR3 spans 14 amino acids. V lost 3 bases, J lost 6 bases, and 7 bases stayed unmatched. The germline V gene encodes CDR1 KGHSH and CDR2 LQKENI. Here the CDR3 reads CASSPIQGTAEAFF. In DNA form, the CDR3 reads TGTGCCAGCTCACCTATACAGGGGACGGCTGAAGCTTTCTTT.

This sequence joins TRBV10-2 and TRBJ1-5; D gene ambiguous. V lost 6 bases, J lost 2 bases, and 11 bases lay in between. The CDR3 runs 14 residues. CDR1 and CDR2 from the germline V gene are WSHSY and SAAADI. CDR3 in DNA: TGCGCCAGCAGGCCATCCGGGGGCAATCAGCCCCAGCATTTT. Its protein product is CASRPSGGNQPQHF.

This clone turned up a few times. The gene calls are TRBV6-5 and TRBJ1-2; 7 nucleotides line up with TRBD1. Per germline, CDR1 MNHEY and CDR2 SVGAGI. The CDR3 covers 14 residues. V lost 7 bases to trimming and J lost 5 bases; unmatched junction nucleotides: 10. This CDR3 reads CASITDRDGYGYTF. CDR3 DNA sequence: TGTGCCAGCATTACAGACAGGGATGGGTATGGCTACACCTTC.

V usage is TRBV18 and J usage is TRBJ1-2; D is ambiguous. The CDR3 spans 13 residues. Per germline, CDR1 KGHSH and CDR2 LQKENI. Trimming left V 6 bases short and J 2 bases short, with 10 bases between. In DNA, the CDR3 is TGTGCCAGCTCCTCTGAGCCAAACTATGGCTACACCTTC. Its protein product is CASSSEPNYGYTF.

This clone was detected only once. This chain links TRBV5-1 with TRBJ1-4, with D possibly being TRBD1 (6 bases). The germline CDR1 and CDR2 sequences are SGHRS and YFSETQ. Trimming removed 3 bases from V and 8 bases from J, with 17 bases in between. This CDR3 is 15 amino acids long. CDR3 loop: CASSSQPGVGEKLFF. The CDR3 DNA is TGCGCCAGCAGCTCCCAACCAGGGGTTGGCGAAAAACTGTTTTTT.

This clone occurred once. The chain carries TRBV4-1 and TRBJ2-3; TRBD2 aligns across 11 bases. CDR1 is MGHRA and CDR2 is YSYEKL in the germline V gene. Losses at the gene ends were 6 bases for V and 2 bases for J; bases not matched to a gene: 13. This CDR3 spans 18 amino acids. The CDR3 reads CASSQFRLAGGYTDTQYF. For the CDR3, the DNA is TGCGCCAGCAGTCAGTTCAGGCTAGCGGGGGGCTACACAGATACGCAGTATTTT.

The chain has TRBV20-1 and TRBJ1-1, with TRBD1 as a possible D gene (6 bases). The CDR3 sequence is 13 residues long. V was shortened by 3 bases and J by 3 bases, with 11 bases between the two germline ends. Germline V gives CDR1 DFQATT, CDR2 SNEGSKA (reference sequence). CDR3: CSASPRGDTEAFF. The CDR3 DNA is TGCAGTGCTAGTCCCAGGGGTGACACTGAAGCTTTCTTT.

The V gene is TRBV10-1, the J gene TRBJ2-3, with 7 nucleotides matching TRBD2. CDR3 length: 14 amino acids. Losses at the gene ends were 8 bases for V and 2 bases for J; bases not matched to a gene: 7. Per germline, CDR1 WNHNN and CDR2 SYGVQD (reference sequence). In nucleotides, the CDR3 is TGCGCCAGCGGGCGCGGGGGACCCACAGATACGCAGTATTTT. Its protein is CASGRGGPTDTQYF.

The CDR3 nucleotides read TGTGCCAGCCAATCAGGGTTGAGTGGGGAGACCCAGTACTTC. The encoded protein is CASQSGLSGETQYF. The chain carries TRBV25-1 and TRBJ2-5; D is possibly TRBD1 (5 bases). The V and J ends lost 8 bases and 5 bases respectively, with 18 bases between them. The CDR3 runs to 14 residues. CDR1 and CDR2 from the germline V gene are MGHDK and SYGVNS. The entire variable domain, with the rest obtained from reference TRBV25-1 and TRBJ2-5, is as follows: EADIYQTPRYLVIGTGKKITLECSQTMGHDKMYWYQQDPGMELHLIHYSYGVNSTEKGDLSSESTVSRIRTEHFPLTLESARPSHTSQYLCASQSGLSGETQYFGPGTRLLVL.

In DNA, the CDR3 is TGTGCCAGCAGCTTGGGGAGAAACACCGGGGAGCTGTTTTTT. It specifies CASSLGRNTGELFF. The V gene is TRBV11-2, the J gene TRBJ2-2, with D perhaps TRBD2 (5 bases). Trimming stripped 3 bases from V and 2 bases from J, with 7 bases between. The CDR3 loop spans 14 amino acids. Germline values: CDR1 SGHAT, CDR2 FQNNGV.

The V and J genes are TRBV7-2 and TRBJ2-1; 10 bases match TRBD2. Germline V gene lookup returns CDR1 SGHTA and CDR2 FQGNSA. Trimming cost V 7 bases and J 7 bases; bases outside gene matches: 13. This CDR3 has 16 amino acids. CDR3 in DNA: TGTGCCAGCATCCTCAGCGGGGGGGCTGGATTTAATGAGCAGTTCTTC. Encoded protein: CASILSGGAGFNEQFF.

The table lists this clone with a few counts. The rearrangement joins TRBV2 to TRBJ1-1; 7 nucleotides agree with TRBD1. The CDR3 extends over 13 amino acids. The germline CDR1 and CDR2 sequences are SNHLY and FYNNEI. J lost 10 bases, V lost 7 bases, and 12 bases had no gene match. The CDR3 loop is CASNRGSESGAFF. CDR3 coding DNA: TGTGCCAGCAACAGGGGATCCGAGAGCGGAGCTTTCTTT.

This sequence joins TRBV6-5 and TRBJ2-7, with TRBD1 matching over 7 bases. Germline lookup yields CDR1 MNHEY and CDR2 SVGAGI. This CDR3 region has 14 residues. The ends lost 2 bases at V and 5 bases at J; junction bases unmatched: 6. For the CDR3, the DNA is TGTGCCAGCAGTTACCGGACAGGCACGAACGAGCAGTACTTC. It encodes CASSYRTGTNEQYF.

Points on this clone: In the same sample, other DNA sequences code for this CDR3. The chain carries TRBV3-1 (or the pseudogene TRBV3-2) and TRBJ2-1, with TRBD2 as a possible D gene (5 bases). The germline V gene encodes CDR1 LGHDT and CDR2 YNNKEL (reference sequence). Trimming pared 0 bases from V and 8 bases from J, leaving 8 bases between. The CDR3 covers 13 residues. The CDR3 sequence is CASSQDRGDEQFF. Here the CDR3 DNA reads TGTGCCAGCAGCCAAGACCGGGGAGATGAGCAGTTCTTC.

The chain uses TRBV3-1 (or the pseudogene TRBV3-2) and TRBJ2-1, with a tentative D call TRBD1 (8 bases). This CDR3 comprises 13 residues. The V gene's germline CDR1 is LGHDT and CDR2 YNNKEL (reference sequence). Trimming took 4 bases from V and 7 from J, leaving 11 bases between them. The CDR3 DNA reads TGTGCCAGCAGCCTACAGGGGGGGAATGAGCAGTTCTTC. Translation gives CASSLQGGNEQFF.

The chain couples TRBV5-1 to TRBJ2-3; perhaps TRBD2 as D (6 bases). This CDR3 is 15 amino acids long. V lost 3 bases to trimming and J lost 7 bases, with 18 bases between them. In germline, CDR1 is SGHRS, CDR2 YFSETQ. The CDR3 DNA follows: TGCGCCAGCAGCTCGGGGGACCTGAACGAAAATACGCAGTATTTT. Translation gives CASSSGDLNENTQYF.

The J gene is TRBJ2-3, the V gene TRBV5-1; D is possibly TRBD2 (6 bases). Germline CDR1 and CDR2: SGHRS and YFSETQ. Trimming took off 0 bases at V and 0 bases at J, with 8 bases between the two ends. The CDR3 spans 15 residues. The CDR3 coding sequence is TGCGCCAGCAGCTTGGCAGGGACTAGCACAGATACGCAGTATTTT. Encoded protein: CASSLAGTSTDTQYF. The full variable domain, completed using reference TRBV5-1 and TRBJ2-3, is KAGVTQTPRYLIKTRGQQVTLSCSPISGHRSVSWYQQTPGQGLQFLFEYFSETQRNKGNFPGRFSGRQFSNSRSEMNVSTLELGDSALYLCASSLAGTSTDTQYFGPGTRLTVL.

The chain uses TRBV10-3 and TRBJ1-1; no definite D call. The CDR3 is made up of 14 amino acids. Trimming pared 10 bases from V and 0 bases from J, leaving 15 bases between. From germline, CDR1 is ENHRY and CDR2 SYGVKD. The CDR3 spells CATWGGGMNTEAFF. In DNA form, the CDR3 reads TGTGCCACTTGGGGAGGCGGAATGAACACTGAAGCTTTCTTT.

V usage is TRBV6-6 and J usage is TRBJ2-2, with D hard to call. CDR1 and CDR2 from the germline V gene are MNHNY and SVGAGI (reference sequence). Trimming removed 1 base at V and 1 base at J, with 7 bases between. This CDR3 has 15 residues. The CDR3 spells CASSYYGWNTGELFF. The CDR3 bases are TGTGCCAGCAGTTACTACGGTTGGAACACCGGGGAGCTGTTTTTT.